One and the same sample provided the 3 T cell receptor beta chains below, sequenced in a study of beta chain features in type 1 diabetes. Expressed TCRB transcripts were sequenced, since all the RNA that had been isolated was reverse transcribed. Clones were sequenced by immunoSEQ multiplex PCR, and TCRdb holds only the in-frame ones, with some missing. The sample contains hundreds of thousands of clones, 8% of which appear only once. The sequenced sample was central memory CD4+ T cells from blood. These receptors all come from a woman younger than 35 in good health.

This chain links TRBV15 with TRBJ1-3; D may be TRBD1 (6 bases). CDR1 and CDR2 from the germline V gene are LNHNV and YYDKDF (reference sequence). The V gene lost 1 base and the J gene lost 5 bases, with 18 bases spanning the gap. This CDR3 comprises 17 residues. The CDR3 region has the DNA TGTGCCACCAGCAGAGCTCCCCCGGGACAAGGGAGAAACACCATATATTTT. It translates to CATSRAPPGQGRNTIYF.

There are a few counts of this clone. This chain links TRBV28 with TRBJ2-7; D unresolved. The CDR3 consists of 12 residues. Germline-derived CDR1 and CDR2 are MDHEN and SYDVKM. Trimming stripped 2 bases from V and 6 bases from J, with 8 bases between. The CDR3 region is CASSLQGIEQYF. CDR3 in DNA: TGTGCCAGCAGTTTACAAGGGATCGAGCAGTACTTC.

This clone was detected only a few times. This sequence is one base from a far larger clone and is likely a read error. Other DNA sequences in the same sample also yield this CDR3. CDR3 nucleotide sequence: TGTGCCAGCAGCGGGGGACTGAGTAAAGAGCAGTTCTTC. As protein: CASSGGLSKEQFF. The chain uses TRBV5-4 and TRBJ2-1; D perhaps matches TRBD2 (6 bases). The CDR3 extends over 13 amino acids. CDR1 is SGHNT and CDR2 is YYREEE in the germline V gene (reference sequence). V was cut by 4 bases and J by 10 bases, with 15 bases left in between.